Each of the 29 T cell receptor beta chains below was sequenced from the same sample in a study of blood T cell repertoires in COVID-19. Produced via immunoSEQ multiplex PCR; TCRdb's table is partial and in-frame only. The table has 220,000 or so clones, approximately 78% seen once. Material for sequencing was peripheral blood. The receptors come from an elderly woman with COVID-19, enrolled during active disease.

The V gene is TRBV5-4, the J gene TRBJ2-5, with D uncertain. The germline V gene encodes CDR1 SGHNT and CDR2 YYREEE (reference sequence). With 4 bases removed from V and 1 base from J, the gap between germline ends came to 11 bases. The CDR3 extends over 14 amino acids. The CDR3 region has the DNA TGTGCCAGCAGCCCCCCCGGAGTCCAAGAGACCCAGTACTTC. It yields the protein CASSPPGVQETQYF.

This CDR3 is CASSFIGRGRTNEKLFF. CDR3 nucleotides: TGTGCCAGTAGTTTTATCGGCAGGGGGAGGACTAATGAAAAACTGTTTTTT. The chain recombines TRBV19 with TRBJ1-4, with TRBD1 identical over 7 bases. After removal of 5 bases from V and 2 bases from J, the junction contained 11 bases not matched to a gene. Germline CDR1 is LNHDA and CDR2 is SQIVND (reference sequence). The CDR3 is 17 amino acids.

The CDR3 is CAGTLAGGYEQFF. The CDR3, as DNA: TGTGCCGGGACTCTAGCGGGAGGGTATGAGCAGTTCTTC. The chain couples TRBV7-2 to TRBJ2-1, with 12 bases fitting TRBD2. Trimming took 11 bases from V and 8 from J; bases not matched to a gene: 7. Germline V gene data show CDR1 as SGHTA and CDR2 as FQGNSA. The CDR3 has 13 amino acids. Based on the CDR3 plus reference TRBV7-2 and TRBJ2-1, the full variable domain is GAGVSQSPSNKVTEKGKDVELRCDPISGHTALYWYRQSLGQGLEFLIYFQGNSAPDKSGLPSDRFSAERTGGSVSTLTIQRTQQEDSAVYLCAGTLAGGYEQFFGPGTRLTVL.

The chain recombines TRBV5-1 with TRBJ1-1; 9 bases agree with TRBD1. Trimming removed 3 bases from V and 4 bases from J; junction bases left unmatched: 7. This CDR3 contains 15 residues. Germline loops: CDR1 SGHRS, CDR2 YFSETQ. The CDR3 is CASSSGTGIGTEAFF. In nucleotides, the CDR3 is TGCGCCAGCAGCTCCGGGACAGGGATCGGCACTGAAGCTTTCTTT. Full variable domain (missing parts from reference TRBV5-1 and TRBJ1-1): KAGVTQTPRYLIKTRGQQVTLSCSPISGHRSVSWYQQTPGQGLQFLFEYFSETQRNKGNFPGRFSGRQFSNSRSEMNVSTLELGDSALYLCASSSGTGIGTEAFFGQGTRLTVV.

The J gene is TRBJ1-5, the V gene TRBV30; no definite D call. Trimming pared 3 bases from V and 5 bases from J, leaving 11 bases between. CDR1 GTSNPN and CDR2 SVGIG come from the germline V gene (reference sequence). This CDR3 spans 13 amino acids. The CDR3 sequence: CAWSSTGDQPQHF. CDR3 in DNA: TGTGCCTGGAGCTCGACTGGAGATCAGCCCCAGCATTTT.

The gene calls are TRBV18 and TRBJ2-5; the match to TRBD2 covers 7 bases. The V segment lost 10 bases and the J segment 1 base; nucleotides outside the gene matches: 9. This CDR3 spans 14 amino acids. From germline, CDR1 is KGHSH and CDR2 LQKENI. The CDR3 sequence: CATKRGRTQETQYF. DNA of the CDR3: TGTGCCACTAAGCGGGGCAGGACCCAAGAGACCCAGTACTTC.

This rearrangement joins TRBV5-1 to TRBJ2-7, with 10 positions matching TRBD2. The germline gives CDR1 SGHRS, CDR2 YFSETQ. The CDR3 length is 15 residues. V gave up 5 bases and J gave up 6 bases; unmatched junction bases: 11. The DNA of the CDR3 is TGCGCCAGCAGAATGGAGCTAGCGGGAGTTCTCGAGCAGTACTTC. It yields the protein CASRMELAGVLEQYF.

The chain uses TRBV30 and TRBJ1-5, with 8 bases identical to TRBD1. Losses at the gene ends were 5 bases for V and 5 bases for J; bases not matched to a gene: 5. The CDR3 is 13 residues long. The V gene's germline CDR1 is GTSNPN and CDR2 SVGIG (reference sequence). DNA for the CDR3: TGTGCCTGGGCTACAGGGGGAGATCAGCCCCAGCATTTT. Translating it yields CAWATGGDQPQHF.

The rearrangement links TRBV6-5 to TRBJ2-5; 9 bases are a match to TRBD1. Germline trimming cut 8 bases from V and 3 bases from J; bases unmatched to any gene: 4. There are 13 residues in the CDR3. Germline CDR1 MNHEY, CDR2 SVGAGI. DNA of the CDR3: TGTGCCAGCTGGGGACAGGGCAAAGAGACCCAGTACTTC. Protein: CASWGQGKETQYF.

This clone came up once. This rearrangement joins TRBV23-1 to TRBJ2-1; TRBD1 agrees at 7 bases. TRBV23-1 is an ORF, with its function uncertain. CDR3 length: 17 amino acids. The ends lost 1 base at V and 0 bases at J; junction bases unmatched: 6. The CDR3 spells CASSQLHRDSSYNEQFF. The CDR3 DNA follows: TGCGCCAGCAGTCAATTACACCGGGACAGCTCCTACAATGAGCAGTTCTTC.

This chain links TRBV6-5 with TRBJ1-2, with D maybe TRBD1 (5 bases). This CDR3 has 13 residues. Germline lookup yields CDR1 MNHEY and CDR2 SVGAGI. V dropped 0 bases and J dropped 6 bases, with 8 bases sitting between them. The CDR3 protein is CASSYSRGNGYTF. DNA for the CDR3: TGTGCCAGCAGTTACTCCCGGGGGAATGGCTACACCTTC.

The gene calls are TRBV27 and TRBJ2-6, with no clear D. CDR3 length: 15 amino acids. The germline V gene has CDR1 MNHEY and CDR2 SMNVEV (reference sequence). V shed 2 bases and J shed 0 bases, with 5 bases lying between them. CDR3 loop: CASSLRHSGANVLTF. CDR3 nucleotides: TGTGCCAGCAGTTTAAGACACTCTGGGGCCAACGTCCTGACTTTC.

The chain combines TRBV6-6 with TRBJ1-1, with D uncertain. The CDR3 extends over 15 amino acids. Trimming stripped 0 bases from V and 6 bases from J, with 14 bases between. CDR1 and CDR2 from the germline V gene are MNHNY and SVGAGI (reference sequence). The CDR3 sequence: CASSYSGVRSPEAFF. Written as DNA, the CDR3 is TGTGCCAGCAGTTACTCCGGGGTTAGGTCCCCTGAAGCTTTCTTT.

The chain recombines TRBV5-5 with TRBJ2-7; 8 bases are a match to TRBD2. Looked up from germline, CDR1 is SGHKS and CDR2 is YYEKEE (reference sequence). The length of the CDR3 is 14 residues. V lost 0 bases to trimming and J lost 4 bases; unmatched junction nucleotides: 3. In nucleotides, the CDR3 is TGTGCCAGCAGCTTGGATAGCGGGACTTACGAGCAGTACTTC. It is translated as CASSLDSGTYEQYF.

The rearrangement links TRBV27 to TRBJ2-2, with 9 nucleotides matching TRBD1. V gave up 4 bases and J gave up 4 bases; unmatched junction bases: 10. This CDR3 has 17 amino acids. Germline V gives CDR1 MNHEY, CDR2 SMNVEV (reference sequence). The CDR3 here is CASSSQTGTGPTGELFF. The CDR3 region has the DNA TGTGCCAGCAGTTCACAGACCGGGACAGGGCCCACCGGGGAGCTGTTTTTT.

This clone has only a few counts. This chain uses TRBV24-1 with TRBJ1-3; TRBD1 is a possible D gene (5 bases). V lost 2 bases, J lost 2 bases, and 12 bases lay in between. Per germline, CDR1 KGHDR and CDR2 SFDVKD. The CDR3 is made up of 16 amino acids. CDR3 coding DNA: TGTGCCACCAGTGATTCGCAGGGTGCCCCTGGAAACACCATATATTTT. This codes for CATSDSQGAPGNTIYF.

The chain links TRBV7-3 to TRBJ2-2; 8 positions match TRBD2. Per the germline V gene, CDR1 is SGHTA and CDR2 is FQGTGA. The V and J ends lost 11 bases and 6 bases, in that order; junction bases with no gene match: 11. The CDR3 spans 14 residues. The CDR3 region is CAAGAAGVAGELFF. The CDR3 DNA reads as TGTGCCGCGGGGGCAGCGGGGGTGGCCGGGGAGCTGTTTTTT.

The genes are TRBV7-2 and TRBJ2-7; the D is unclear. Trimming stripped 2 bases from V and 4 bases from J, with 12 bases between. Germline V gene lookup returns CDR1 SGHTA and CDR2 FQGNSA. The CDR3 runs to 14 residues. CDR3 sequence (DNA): TGTGCCAGCAGCTTAAGTAACATATTGTACGAGCAGTACTTC. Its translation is CASSLSNILYEQYF. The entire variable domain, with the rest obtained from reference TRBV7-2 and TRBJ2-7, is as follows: GAGVSQSPSNKVTEKGKDVELRCDPISGHTALYWYRQSLGQGLEFLIYFQGNSAPDKSGLPSDRFSAERTGGSVSTLTIQRTQQEDSAVYLCASSLSNILYEQYFGPGTRLTVT.

The chain's CDR3 is CASSLIGGPGDEQYF. CDR3 coding DNA: TGTGCCAGCAGTTTAATAGGCGGGCCAGGGGACGAGCAGTACTTC. The rearrangement links TRBV28 to TRBJ2-7; perhaps TRBD1 as D (6 bases). CDR3 size: 15 residues. Trimming stripped 2 bases from V and 5 bases from J, with 16 bases between. Germline V gene sequence: CDR1 MDHEN, CDR2 SYDVKM.

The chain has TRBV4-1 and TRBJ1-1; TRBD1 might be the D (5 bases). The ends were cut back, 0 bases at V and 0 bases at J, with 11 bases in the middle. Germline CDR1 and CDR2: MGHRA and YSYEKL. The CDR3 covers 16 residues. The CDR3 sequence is CASSQESGHLNTEAFF. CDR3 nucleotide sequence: TGCGCCAGCAGCCAAGAGTCAGGACACCTGAACACTGAAGCTTTCTTT.

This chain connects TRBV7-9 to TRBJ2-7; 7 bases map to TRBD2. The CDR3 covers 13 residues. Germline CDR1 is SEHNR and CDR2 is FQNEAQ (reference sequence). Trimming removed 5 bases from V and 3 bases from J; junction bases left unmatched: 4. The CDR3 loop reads CASSPPGGYEQYF. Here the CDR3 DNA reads TGTGCCAGCAGCCCTCCGGGGGGCTACGAGCAGTACTTC.

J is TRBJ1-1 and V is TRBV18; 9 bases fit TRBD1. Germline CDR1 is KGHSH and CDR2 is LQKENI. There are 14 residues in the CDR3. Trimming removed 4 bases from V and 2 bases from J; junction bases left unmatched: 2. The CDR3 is CASSLGQGNTEAFF. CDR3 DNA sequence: TGTGCCAGCTCACTGGGACAGGGCAACACTGAAGCTTTCTTT.

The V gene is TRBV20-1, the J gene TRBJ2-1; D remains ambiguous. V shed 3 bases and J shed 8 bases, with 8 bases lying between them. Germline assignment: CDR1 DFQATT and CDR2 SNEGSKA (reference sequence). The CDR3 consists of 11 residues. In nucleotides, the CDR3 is TGCAGTGCTAGTAAAGCCTATGAGCAGTTCTTC. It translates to CSASKAYEQFF.

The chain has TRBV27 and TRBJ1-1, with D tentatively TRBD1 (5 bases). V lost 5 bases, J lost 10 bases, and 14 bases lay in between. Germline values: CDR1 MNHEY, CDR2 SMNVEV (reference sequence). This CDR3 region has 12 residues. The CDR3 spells CASSLGKGRAFF. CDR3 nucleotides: TGTGCCAGCAGTCTTGGAAAGGGGCGAGCTTTCTTT.

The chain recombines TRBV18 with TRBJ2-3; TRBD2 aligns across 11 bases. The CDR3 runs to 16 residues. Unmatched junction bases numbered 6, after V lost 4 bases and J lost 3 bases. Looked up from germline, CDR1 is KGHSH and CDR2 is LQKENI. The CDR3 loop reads CASSLIAGGPTDTQYF. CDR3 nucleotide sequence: TGTGCCAGCTCACTTATAGCGGGGGGGCCAACAGATACGCAGTATTTT.

CDR3 protein: CASNRGATDTQYF. The CDR3 DNA reads as TGTGCCAGCAACAGGGGTGCGACGGATACGCAGTATTTT. The J gene is TRBJ2-3, the V gene TRBV7-4; the match to TRBD1 covers 7 bases. The CDR3 has 13 residues. CDR1 and CDR2 from the germline V gene are SGHVT and SQSDAQ. V trimming: 7 bases; J trimming: 6 bases; junction bases outside the gene matches: 7. The entire variable domain, with the rest obtained from reference TRBV7-4 and TRBJ2-3, is as follows: GAGVSQSPRYKVAKRGRDVALRCDSISGHVTLYWYRQTLGQGSEVLTYSQSDAQRDKSGRPSGRFSAERPERSVSTLKIQRTEQGDSAVYLCASNRGATDTQYFGPGTRLTVL.

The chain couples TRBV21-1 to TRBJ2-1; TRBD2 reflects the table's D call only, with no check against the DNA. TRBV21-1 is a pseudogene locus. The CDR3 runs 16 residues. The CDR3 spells CASSKDRPSGFNEQFF. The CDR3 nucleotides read TGTGCCAGCAGCAAAGATCGGCCTAGCGGATTTAATGAGCAGTTCTTC.

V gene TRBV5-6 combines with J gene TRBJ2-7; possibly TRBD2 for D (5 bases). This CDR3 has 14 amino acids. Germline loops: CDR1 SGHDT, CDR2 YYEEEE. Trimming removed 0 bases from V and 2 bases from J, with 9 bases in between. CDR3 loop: CASSLAGLTYEQYF. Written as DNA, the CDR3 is TGTGCCAGCAGCTTGGCCGGACTCACCTACGAGCAGTACTTC.

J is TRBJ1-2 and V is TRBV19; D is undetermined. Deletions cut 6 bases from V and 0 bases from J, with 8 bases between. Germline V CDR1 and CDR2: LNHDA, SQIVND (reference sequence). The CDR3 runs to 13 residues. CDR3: CASSLQSNYGYTF. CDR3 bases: TGTGCCAGTAGCTTACAGTCTAACTATGGCTACACCTTC.